This T cell receptor (beta chain) was sequenced in a study of OX40 agonist ivuxolimab in advanced cancers. Study background: Patients were dosed with the agonistic anti-OX40 (CD134) antibody ivuxolimab. Study results and limitations: By week 6 at 0.1 to 3.0 mg/kg, blood CD4+ and CD8+ T cells had expanded clonally. Determination of antigen specificity was not performed for the expanded peripheral T cells.

About this clone itself: No antigen is known for it.

The CDR3 totals 14 residues. Germline lookup yields CDR1 SGHRS and CDR2 YFSETQ. V was shortened by 0 bases and J by 6 bases, with 9 bases between the two germline ends. Only in-frame clones appear in the TCRdb table, and some are missing; sequencing was by immunoSEQ multiplex PCR. This table has some 100,000 clones, around 84% appearing once. The specimen was CD4+ or CD8+ T cells sorted from blood, collected in a trial of the OX40 agonist ivuxolimab. This clonotype was sampled from an adult with an advanced solid tumor such as melanoma, head and neck, liver or kidney cancer. The V call is TRBV5-1, the J call TRBJ2-2, with D possibly TRBD1 on 6 matching bases. In nucleotides, the CDR3 is TGCGCCAGCAGCTTGGAACAGGGCGCCGGGGAGCTGTTTTTT. It yields the protein CASSLEQGAGELFF.